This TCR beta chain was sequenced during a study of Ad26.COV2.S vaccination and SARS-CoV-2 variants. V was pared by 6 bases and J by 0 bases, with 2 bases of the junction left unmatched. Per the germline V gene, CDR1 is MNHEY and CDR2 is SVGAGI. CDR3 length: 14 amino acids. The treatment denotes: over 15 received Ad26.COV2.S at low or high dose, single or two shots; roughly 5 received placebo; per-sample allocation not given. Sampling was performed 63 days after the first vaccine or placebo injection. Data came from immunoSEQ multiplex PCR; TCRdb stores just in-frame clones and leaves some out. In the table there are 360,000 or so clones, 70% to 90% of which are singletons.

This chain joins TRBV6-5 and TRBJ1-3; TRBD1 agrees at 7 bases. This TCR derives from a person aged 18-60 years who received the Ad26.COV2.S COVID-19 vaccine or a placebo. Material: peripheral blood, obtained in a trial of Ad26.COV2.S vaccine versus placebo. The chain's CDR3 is CASRAGGSGNTIYF. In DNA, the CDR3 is TGTGCCAGCAGAGCAGGGGGCTCTGGAAACACCATATATTTT.